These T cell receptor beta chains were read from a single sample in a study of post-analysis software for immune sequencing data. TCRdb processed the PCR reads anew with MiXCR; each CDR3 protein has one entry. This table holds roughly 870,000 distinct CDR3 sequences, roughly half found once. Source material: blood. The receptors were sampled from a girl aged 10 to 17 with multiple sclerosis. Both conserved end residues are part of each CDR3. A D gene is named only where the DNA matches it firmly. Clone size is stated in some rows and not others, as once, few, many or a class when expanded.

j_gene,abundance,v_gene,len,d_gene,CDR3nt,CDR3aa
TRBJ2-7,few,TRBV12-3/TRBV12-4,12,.,TGTGCCAGCAGGCTTACAGTTTACGAGCAGTACTTC,CASRLTVYEQYF
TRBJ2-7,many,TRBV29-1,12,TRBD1,TGCAGCGCCGGACAGGGGAGTAACGAGCAGTACTTC,CSAGQGSNEQYF
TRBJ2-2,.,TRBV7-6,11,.,TGTGCCAGCGGCCCCGGTTTAGAGCTGTTTTTT,CASGPGLELFF
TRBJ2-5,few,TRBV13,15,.,TGTGCCAGCAGCTTAGCCAGGGTGTCTTCCTACGAGCGGTACTTC,CASSLARVSSYERYF
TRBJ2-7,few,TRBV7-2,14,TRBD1,TGTGCCAGCACCCACCGGGGACAGAACTACGAGCAGTACTTC,CASTHRGQNYEQYF
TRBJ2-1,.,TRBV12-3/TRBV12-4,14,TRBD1,TGTGCCAGCAGGACCTCCGGGACAGCTAATGAGCAGTTCTTC,CASRTSGTANEQFF
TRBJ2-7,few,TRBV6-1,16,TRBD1,TGTGCCAGCAGTCCTAACCCGACAGGGATCCTTTACGAGCAGTACTTC,CASSPNPTGILYEQYF
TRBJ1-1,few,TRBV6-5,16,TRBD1,TGTGCCAGCAGTCGCAGGACAGGCCTCATGAACACTGAAGCTTTCTTT,CASSRRTGLMNTEAFF
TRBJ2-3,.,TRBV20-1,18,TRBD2,TGCAGTGCTATGGGGGGGTGGACTAGCGGTACCTCCACAGATACGCAGTATTTT,CSAMGGWTSGTSTDTQYF
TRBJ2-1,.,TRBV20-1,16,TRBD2,TGCAGTGCAAACCCGAGACTAGCCAGCTCCTACAATGAGCAGTTCTTC,CSANPRLASSYNEQFF
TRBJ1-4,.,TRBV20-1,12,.,TGCAGTGCCGGTGGAATACGGGAAAAACTGTTTTTT,CSAGGIREKLFF
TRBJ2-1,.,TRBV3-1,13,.,TGTGCCAGCAGCCCTCGGTCGGCCAATGAGCAGTTCTTC,CASSPRSANEQFF
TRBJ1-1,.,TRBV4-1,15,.,TGCGCCAGCAGCCAAGTCCTCGGCCTTAGCACTGAAGCTTTCTTT,CASSQVLGLSTEAFF
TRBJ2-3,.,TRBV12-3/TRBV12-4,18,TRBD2,TGTGCCAGCAGTCACAAAACCACTAGCGGGGCTAGCACAGATACGCAGTATTTT,CASSHKTTSGASTDTQYF
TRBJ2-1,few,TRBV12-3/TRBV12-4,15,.,TGTGCCAGCAGTTCGGAGATCCGGGGTACCAATGAGCAGTTCTTC,CASSSEIRGTNEQFF
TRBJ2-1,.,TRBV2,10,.,TGTGCCAGCAGTGAACCTGAGCAGTTCTTC,CASSEPEQFF
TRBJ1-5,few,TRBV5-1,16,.,TGCGCCAGCAGCTTGGTGGCAGGGGCGGCCCATCAGCCCCAGCATTTT,CASSLVAGAAHQPQHF
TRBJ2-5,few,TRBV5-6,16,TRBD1,TGTGCCAGCAGTTTCTTACCGGGACAGATTATCGAGACCCAGTACTTC,CASSFLPGQIIETQYF
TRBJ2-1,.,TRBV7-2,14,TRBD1,TGTGCCAGCAGCCTGGGACAGGGTCCCAATGAGCAGTTCTTC,CASSLGQGPNEQFF
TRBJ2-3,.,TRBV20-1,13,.,TGCAGTGCTACGAGTGCTGGCACAGATACGCAGTATTTT,CSATSAGTDTQYF
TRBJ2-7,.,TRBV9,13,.,TGTGCCAGCAGCGTAGATGCGGCCTACGAGCAGTACTTC,CASSVDAAYEQYF
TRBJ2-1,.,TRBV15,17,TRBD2,TGTGCCACCAGCAGAGGCTCCGGCGGGAGCTCTTACAATGAGCAGTTCTTC,CATSRGSGGSSYNEQFF
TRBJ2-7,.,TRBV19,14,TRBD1,TGTGCCAGTAGTATGGATAAGGGGGCGTACGAGCAGTACTTC,CASSMDKGAYEQYF
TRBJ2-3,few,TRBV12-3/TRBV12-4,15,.,TGTGCCAGCAGTACAACAGGGCCTGGCACAGATACGCAGTATTTT,CASSTTGPGTDTQYF
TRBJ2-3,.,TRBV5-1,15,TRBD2,TGCGCCAGCACTCGGGAGGGGGGGCAGCTCGATACGCTGTATTTT,CASTREGGQLDTLYF
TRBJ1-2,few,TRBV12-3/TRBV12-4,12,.,TGTGCCAGCAGCCACCTAGGCGATGGCTACACCTTC,CASSHLGDGYTF
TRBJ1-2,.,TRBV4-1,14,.,TGCGCCAGCAGCCAGGGGAGCAGGCCCTATGGCTACACCTTC,CASSQGSRPYGYTF
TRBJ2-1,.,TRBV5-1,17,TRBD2,TGCGCCAGCAGCTCCTCCACTAGCGGGAGTTCCTACAATGAGCAGTTCTTC,CASSSSTSGSSYNEQFF
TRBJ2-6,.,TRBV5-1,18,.,TGCGCCAGCAGCGGCCTGATAGTATCTCGGGGTGGGACCAACGTCCTGACTTTC,CASSGLIVSRGGTNVLTF
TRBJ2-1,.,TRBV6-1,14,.,TGTGCCAGCCGGGGGACAAGCTCCTACAATGAGCAGTTCTTC,CASRGTSSYNEQFF
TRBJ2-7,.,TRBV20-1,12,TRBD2,TGCAGTGCTTGGACTAGCGGCTACGAGCAGTACTTC,CSAWTSGYEQYF
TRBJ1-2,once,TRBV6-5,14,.,TGTGCCAGCACTCCTCGGAGGGAAAGCTATGGCTACACCTTC,CASTPRRESYGYTF
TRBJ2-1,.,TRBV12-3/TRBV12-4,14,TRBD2,TGTGCCAGCAGTCCGGACCCTTCAGGGACTACCCAGTTCTTC,CASSPDPSGTTQFF
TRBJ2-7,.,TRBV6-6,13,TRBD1,TGTGCCAGCAGGGAGACAGGGCTCTACGAGCAGTACTTC,CASRETGLYEQYF
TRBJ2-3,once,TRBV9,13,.,TGTGCCAGCAGCGTAGCTACAAGAAATACGCAGTATTTT,CASSVATRNTQYF
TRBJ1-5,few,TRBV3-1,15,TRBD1,TGTGCCAGCAGCCAAGATAGGACAGGTGTTCAGCCCCAGCATTTT,CASSQDRTGVQPQHF
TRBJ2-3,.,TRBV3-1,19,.,TGTGCCAGCAGCCAAGATCTAGCCGGGACACAACGACGCACAGATACGCAGTATTTT,CASSQDLAGTQRRTDTQYF
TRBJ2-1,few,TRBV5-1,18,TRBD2,TGCGCCAGCAGCCTCCTGGGACTAGCGGGGCTCGGAAACAATGAGCAGTTCTTC,CASSLLGLAGLGNNEQFF
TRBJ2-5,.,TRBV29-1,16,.,TGCAGCGTTGCCCGTACGGTCGGGGGGCGCCAAGAGACCCAGTACTTC,CSVARTVGGRQETQYF
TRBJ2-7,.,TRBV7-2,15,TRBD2,TGTGCCAGCAGCTTACAGACTAGCGGGGCCTACGAGCAGTACTTC,CASSLQTSGAYEQYF
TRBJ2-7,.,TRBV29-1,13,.,TGCAGCGTGGGGGGGACAGGCCGCACCGAGCAGTACTTC,CSVGGTGRTEQYF
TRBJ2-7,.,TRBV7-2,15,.,TGTGCCAGCAGCTTAGCGCCCGGGGTCCCCTACGAGCAGTACTTC,CASSLAPGVPYEQYF
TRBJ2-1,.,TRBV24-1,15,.,TGTGCCGCCAGCAAAGGAGGCGCCTCAGTGAATGAGCAGTTCTTC,CAASKGGASVNEQFF
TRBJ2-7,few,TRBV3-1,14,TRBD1,TGTGCCAGCAGCCGACAGGGGATAACCTACGAGCAGTACTTC,CASSRQGITYEQYF